These 23 T cell receptor beta chains came from one sample sequenced in a study of T cells in Graves' hyperthyroidism and ophthalmopathy. Amplification of TCR beta CDR3 regions was performed using RNA transcripts as template. The TCR CDR3 first-round RT-PCR relied on the HTBI primer set. MiXCR, applied by TCRdb to the multiplex PCR reads, yields one record per CDR3 protein. The sample consists of 550,000 to 800,000 distinct CDR3 sequences, roughly 17% of them appearing once. The source material was blood. Receptor source: a middle-aged man with Graves' hyperthyroidism.

This clonotype appeared many times. The CDR3 here is CASSTQGGYGYTF. In nucleotides, the CDR3 is TGTGCCAGCAGTACCCAGGGAGGCTATGGCTACACCTTC. This chain joins TRBV6-1 and TRBJ1-2, with D maybe TRBD1 (5 bases). The germline V gene has CDR1 MNHNS and CDR2 SASEGT. The CDR3 contains 13 residues. V dropped 5 bases and J dropped 4 bases, with 11 bases sitting between them.

This clonotype has only a few counts. The chain recombines TRBV28 with TRBJ1-1; no firm D call. Germline V gene lookup returns CDR1 MDHEN and CDR2 SYDVKM. The CDR3 loop spans 13 amino acids. V gave up 10 bases and J gave up 0 bases, with 12 bases separating them. The CDR3 region has the DNA TGTGCCATCTTGCGGGATATGAACACTGAAGCTTTCTTT. Translated, it gives CAILRDMNTEAFF.

The V call is TRBV11-2, the J call TRBJ2-7, with D possibly being TRBD1 or TRBD2 (5 bases each). Trimming left V 1 base short and J 7 bases short, with 11 bases between. The CDR3 totals 13 residues. Per the germline V gene, CDR1 is SGHAT and CDR2 is FQNNGV. The CDR3: CASSLVDSGEQYF. The CDR3 nucleotides are TGTGCCAGCAGCTTAGTAGACAGCGGAGAGCAGTACTTC. Looking up the rest from reference TRBV11-2 and TRBJ2-7 gives the full variable domain: EAGVAQSPRYKIIEKRQSVAFWCNPISGHATLYWYQQILGQGPKLLIQFQNNGVVDDSQLPKDRFSAERLKGVDSTLKIQPAKLEDSAVYLCASSLVDSGEQYFGPGTRLTVT.

This clonotype was picked up a small number of times. The genes are TRBV7-2 and TRBJ2-3; D tentatively fits TRBD1 or TRBD2 (5 bases each). Germline V gives CDR1 SGHTA, CDR2 FQGNSA. This CDR3 region has 16 residues. Trimming shortened V by 2 bases and J by 1 base, and 13 bases separated the two germline ends. DNA of the CDR3: TGTGCCAGCAGCTTACTGGGACGTTCGGGCACAGATACGCAGTATTTT. It encodes CASSLLGRSGTDTQYF.

The chain uses TRBV30 and TRBJ1-2; D is unresolved. Germline V gene sequence: CDR1 GTSNPN, CDR2 SVGIG (reference sequence). The CDR3 runs 13 residues. The ends were cut back, 2 bases at V and 2 bases at J, with 9 bases in the middle. CDR3 region: CAWSPFQNYGYTF. In DNA, the CDR3 is TGTGCCTGGAGTCCCTTTCAGAACTATGGCTACACCTTC.

The rearrangement links TRBV7-9 to TRBJ2-1, with D maybe TRBD2 (5 bases). CDR1 and CDR2 (germline): SEHNR, FQNEAQ (reference sequence). V was shortened by 5 bases and J by 4 bases, with 12 bases between the two germline ends. This CDR3 has 14 residues. CDR3 sequence (DNA): TGTGCCAGCAGCACGGACTTGGGTTACAATGAGCAGTTCTTC. This sequence encodes CASSTDLGYNEQFF.

This clonotype was detected a few times. The chain recombines TRBV7-3 with TRBJ2-2; tentatively, D is TRBD1 (5 bases). The V gene's germline CDR1 is SGHTA and CDR2 FQGTGA. The ends were cut back, 5 bases at V and 3 bases at J, with 19 bases in the middle. The CDR3 totals 17 residues. DNA of the CDR3: TGTGCCAGCAGCCCCTATTATGGCAGGGTGGACACCGGGGAGCTGTTTTTT. Encoded protein: CASSPYYGRVDTGELFF.

The gene calls are TRBV7-2 and TRBJ1-1, with D possibly matching TRBD1 (5 bases). The CDR3 is 15 residues long. Germline V CDR1 and CDR2: SGHTA, FQGNSA. V shed 3 bases and J shed 0 bases, with 11 bases lying between them. The CDR3 reads CASSLGVILNTEAFF. The CDR3 bases are TGTGCCAGCAGCTTGGGGGTGATTTTGAACACTGAAGCTTTCTTT.

This clonotype was recorded many times. The chain recombines TRBV28 with TRBJ2-7; D possibly corresponds to TRBD1 (6 bases). CDR3 size: 17 residues. CDR1 and CDR2 (germline): MDHEN, SYDVKM. The ends were cut back, 3 bases at V and 2 bases at J, with 20 bases in the middle. CDR3: CASSFASGAGDTYEQYF. The DNA of the CDR3 is TGTGCCAGCAGTTTTGCGTCAGGGGCAGGTGATACCTACGAGCAGTACTTC.

The J gene is TRBJ2-7, the V gene TRBV24-1; 11 bases are a match to TRBD2. Trimming cost V 11 bases and J 5 bases; bases outside gene matches: 7. The CDR3 is made up of 13 amino acids. CDR1 KGHDR and CDR2 SFDVKD come from the germline V gene. CDR3 in DNA: TGTGCCATCCCCGGGACTAGCGGCCACGAGCAGTACTTC. It codes for CAIPGTSGHEQYF.

The sample holds many counts of this clonotype. This rearrangement joins TRBV12-3 or TRBV12-4 to TRBJ2-1; D remains ambiguous. V dropped 3 bases and J dropped 4 bases, with 10 bases sitting between them. There are 14 residues in the CDR3. CDR3 coding DNA: TGTGCCAGCAGTTTCAGCGAACCTTACAATGAGCAGTTCTTC. Encoded protein: CASSFSEPYNEQFF.

This clonotype has more than one count but fewer than ten. The rearrangement links TRBV27 to TRBJ2-1; either TRBD1 or TRBD2 may fit D (5 bases each). Between the trimmed V and J ends, which lost 5 bases and 0 bases, there was a span of 17 bases. The germline CDR1 and CDR2 sequences are MNHEY and SMNVEV (reference sequence). This CDR3 is 17 amino acids long. CDR3 residues: CASSRPRAGSSYNEQFF. CDR3 DNA: TGTGCCAGCAGTCGCCCCAGGGCGGGCAGCTCCTACAATGAGCAGTTCTTC.

This clonotype was seen ten or more times. V and J are TRBV10-3 and TRBJ2-3; 9 bases fit TRBD2. The CDR3 has 16 residues. V shed 8 bases, J shed 4 bases, and the junction held 13 bases outside the gene matches. Germline V CDR1 and CDR2: ENHRY, SYGVKD. CDR3 residues: CAIGATSGYLSDTQYF. In DNA form, the CDR3 reads TGTGCCATCGGGGCGACTAGCGGCTATTTGTCAGATACGCAGTATTTT.

This clonotype was recorded at least ten times. The chain links TRBV20-1 to TRBJ1-2, with 8 bases fitting TRBD1. Germline V gives CDR1 DFQATT, CDR2 SNEGSKA (reference sequence). The CDR3 has 15 residues. V dropped 6 bases and J dropped 4; count of bases not matched to a gene: 13. For the CDR3, the DNA is TGCAGTGCACAGAAGACAGGGGTTGGGGTCTATGGCTACACCTTC. This gives the protein CSAQKTGVGVYGYTF.

A few counts support this clonotype. The CDR3 DNA sequence: TGTGCCAGCAGCTTAGTCCGGGAGAACTCCTACGAGCAGTACTTC. Translation gives CASSLVRENSYEQYF. This rearrangement joins TRBV7-6 to TRBJ2-7; D might be TRBD2 (6 bases). The CDR3 spans 15 residues. Germline CDR1 and CDR2: SGHVS and FNYEAQ. V was shortened by 1 base and J by 0 bases, with 10 bases between the two germline ends.

This clonotype was seen a few times. The gene calls are TRBV19 and TRBJ2-1, with D unresolved. The CDR3 sequence is 14 residues long. The germline V gene has CDR1 LNHDA and CDR2 SQIVND (reference sequence). With 9 bases removed from V and 3 bases from J, the gap between germline ends came to 15 bases. The CDR3 here is CASAVTDGYNEQFF. DNA for the CDR3: TGTGCCAGCGCGGTTACGGACGGCTACAATGAGCAGTTCTTC.

This clonotype was recorded at least ten times. This chain connects TRBV28 to TRBJ2-1; 11 nucleotides line up with TRBD2. V lost 2 bases to trimming and J lost 10 bases; unmatched junction nucleotides: 10. Germline CDR1 reads MDHEN; CDR2 reads SYDVKM. The CDR3 sequence is 16 residues long. In nucleotides, the CDR3 is TGTGCCAGCAGTTTAGTCTTCCTAGCGGGAGGATACGAGCAGTTCTTC. The encoded protein is CASSLVFLAGGYEQFF.

This clonotype has at least ten counts. The gene calls are TRBV6-2 or TRBV6-3 and TRBJ1-6, with 7 positions matching TRBD1. After removal of 2 bases from V and 8 bases from J, the junction contained 9 bases not matched to a gene. CDR1 MNHEY and CDR2 SVGEGT come from the germline V gene. CDR3 size: 16 residues. CDR3 DNA sequence: TGTGCCAGCAGTTACCCCCAAGGACAGGTGGATTCACCCCTCCACTTT. It codes for CASSYPQGQVDSPLHF.

The V gene is TRBV3-1, the J gene TRBJ2-7, with D maybe TRBD1 (6 bases). CDR3 size: 14 residues. Germline loops: CDR1 LGHDT, CDR2 YNNKEL (reference sequence). Between the trimmed V and J ends, which lost 4 bases and 5 bases, there was a span of 15 bases. The CDR3 spells CASSRAGDQHEQYF. CDR3 bases: TGTGCCAGCAGCCGGGCAGGGGATCAACACGAGCAGTACTTC.

This clonotype was seen at least ten times. The chain is built from TRBV27 and TRBJ1-5; no definite D call. Trimming took 0 bases from V and 1 from J, leaving 4 bases between them. The CDR3 contains 14 residues. The germline gives CDR1 MNHEY, CDR2 SMNVEV (reference sequence). The chain's CDR3 is CASSLSGSNQPQHF. Here the CDR3 DNA reads TGTGCCAGCAGTTTATCAGGGAGCAATCAGCCCCAGCATTTT.

The gene calls are TRBV7-9 and TRBJ1-1; D is unresolved. V was clipped by 5 bases and J by 1 base, with 11 bases between them. The germline CDR1 and CDR2 sequences are SEHNR and FQNEAQ (reference sequence). The CDR3 is 14 amino acids. The CDR3 reads CASSPYLQNTEAFF. Written as DNA, the CDR3 is TGTGCCAGCAGCCCATACCTTCAGAACACTGAAGCTTTCTTT.

This clonotype has just one count. The chain is built from TRBV27 and TRBJ2-1; maybe TRBD2 (6 bases). Looked up from germline, CDR1 is MNHEY and CDR2 is SMNVEV (reference sequence). Trimming removed 3 bases from V and 8 bases from J, with 14 bases in between. The CDR3 runs to 14 residues. CDR3 amino acids: CASSFWTNSDEQFF. The DNA for the CDR3 is TGTGCCAGCAGTTTCTGGACTAACTCCGATGAGCAGTTCTTC.

This clonotype was counted ten times or more. The chain carries TRBV9 and TRBJ2-3; 9 bases fit TRBD1. Trimming at V came to 3 bases and at J to 2 bases, leaving 13 bases not matched to a gene. Looked up from germline, CDR1 is SGDLS and CDR2 is YYNGEE. This CDR3 is built from 18 residues. CDR3 sequence reads: CASSATGGLAEPTDTQYF. The CDR3 bases are TGTGCCAGCAGCGCGACAGGGGGTTTGGCGGAACCCACAGATACGCAGTATTTT.